These 22 T cell receptor beta chains originate from one sample sequenced in a study of human T cells and chemical hapten exposure. TCRdb independently ran MiXCR on the RACE reads; one entry per CDR3 protein. The table records about 71,000 distinct CDR3 sequences, 11% of them present only once. This sample's time point: patch test 3, about 24 weeks after DPC sensitization. Treatment of the sample: therapeutic diphenylcyclopropenone sensitization with weekly scalp DPC. The sequences come from whole blood, collected in connection with sensitization to the hapten diphenylcyclopropenone (DPC). All receptors derive from a woman in her fifties or sixties with alopecia areata. Some clones in this sample may be carry-over from other donors' samples.

At least ten counts were recorded for this clonotype. J is TRBJ1-1 and V is TRBV28; the match to TRBD1 covers 8 bases. The CDR3 has 13 residues. CDR1 MDHEN and CDR2 SYDVKM come from the germline V gene. Trimming removed 6 bases from V and 3 bases from J; junction bases left unmatched: 3. The CDR3 loop is CASRQDRDTEAFF. CDR3 DNA: TGTGCCAGCAGGCAGGACAGGGACACTGAAGCTTTCTTT.

This clonotype was recorded many times. The chain recombines TRBV7-6 with TRBJ2-1, with D possibly matching TRBD1 (6 bases). Trimming removed 1 base at V and 3 bases at J, with 10 bases between. CDR1 is SGHVS, CDR2 FNYEAQ, per germline. There are 15 residues in the CDR3. The CDR3, as DNA: TGTGCCAGCAGCTTAGAGGGGGTCGACTACAATGAGCAGTTCTTC. Translated: CASSLEGVDYNEQFF.

The table lists this clonotype with many counts. The chain recombines TRBV20-1 with TRBJ2-7; D unclear. This CDR3 is built from 15 residues. The germline V and J ends were trimmed by 0 bases and 3 bases, with 15 bases remaining between them. Germline V gene sequence: CDR1 DFQATT, CDR2 SNEGSKA (reference sequence). This CDR3 reads CSARERTKTYYEQYF. CDR3 coding DNA: TGCAGTGCTAGAGAACGGACCAAAACCTACTACGAGCAGTACTTC.

This clonotype was seen repeatedly, ten times or more. This chain joins TRBV7-2 and TRBJ2-1; possibly TRBD1 for D (6 bases). Trimming pared 4 bases from V and 5 bases from J, leaving 9 bases between. From germline, CDR1 is SGHTA and CDR2 FQGNSA. The CDR3 is 13 amino acids. The CDR3 reads CASSSDRNNEQFF. The CDR3 DNA follows: TGTGCCAGCAGCTCCGACAGGAACAATGAGCAGTTCTTC.

At least ten counts were recorded for this clonotype. The chain couples TRBV20-1 to TRBJ1-5; D is possibly TRBD1 (5 bases). The germline V gene has CDR1 DFQATT and CDR2 SNEGSKA (reference sequence). The CDR3 contains 13 residues. Trimming removed 5 bases at V and 3 bases at J, with 11 bases between. Written as DNA, the CDR3 is TGCAGTGCTCGCCGGGACGTCAATCAGCCCCAGCATTTT. This sequence encodes CSARRDVNQPQHF.

This clonotype has only a few counts. This chain joins TRBV27 and TRBJ2-7; D call uncertain. The CDR3 contains 13 residues. The germline gives CDR1 MNHEY, CDR2 SMNVEV (reference sequence). V was trimmed by 5 bases and J by 12 bases, leaving 20 bases between them. The DNA for the CDR3 is TGTGCCAGCAGTCCCTCTAATATACCGACGCCGTACTTC. Protein: CASSPSNIPTPYF.

This chain links TRBV7-9 with TRBJ2-7, with 14 bases fitting TRBD2. After removal of 5 bases from V and 3 bases from J, the junction contained 6 bases not matched to a gene. The CDR3 sequence is 16 residues long. Germline CDR1 SEHNR, CDR2 FQNEAQ (reference sequence). DNA of the CDR3: TGTGCCAGCAGCCCCACCGGGACTAGCGGGAGCTACGAGCAGTACTTC. This codes for CASSPTGTSGSYEQYF.

This clonotype has only a few counts. The J gene is TRBJ1-6, the V gene TRBV14, with 9 positions matching TRBD1. The CDR3 sequence is 15 residues long. Germline V gene lookup returns CDR1 SGHDN and CDR2 FVKESK. Trimming removed 4 bases from V and 6 bases from J; junction bases left unmatched: 4. The CDR3 loop reads CASSRTGGPNSPLHF. The CDR3 region has the DNA TGTGCCAGCAGCCGAACAGGGGGCCCTAATTCACCCCTCCACTTT.

This clonotype was seen a handful of times. V gene TRBV29-1 combines with J gene TRBJ2-5; no clear D. Germline loops: CDR1 SQVTM, CDR2 ANQGSEA. The germline V and J ends were trimmed by 4 bases and 5 bases, with 11 bases remaining between them. The CDR3 loop spans 12 amino acids. The CDR3 DNA reads TGCAGCGTTGTGGGAAGAAGGGAGACCCAGTACTTC. Translation: CSVVGRRETQYF.

This clonotype was detected only a few times. The rearrangement links TRBV29-1 to TRBJ2-4; either TRBD1 or TRBD2 may supply D (5 bases each). Trimming left V 3 bases short and J 0 bases short, with 15 bases between. This CDR3 has 16 amino acids. From germline, CDR1 is SQVTM and CDR2 ANQGSEA. The CDR3 DNA follows: TGCAGCGTTGACTGTCAACGGGGCCGAGCCAAAAACATTCAGTACTTC. Its translation is CSVDCQRGRAKNIQYF.

This clonotype has a count of ten or more. The rearrangement uses TRBV29-1 and TRBJ1-1; D is unclear. This CDR3 comprises 15 residues. CDR1 and CDR2 from the germline V gene are SQVTM and ANQGSEA. Trimming stripped 3 bases from V and 0 bases from J, with 14 bases between. This chain's CDR3 is CSVEVGVEMNTEAFF. The CDR3 nucleotides read TGCAGCGTTGAGGTGGGTGTTGAAATGAACACTGAAGCTTTCTTT.

This clonotype was picked up a small number of times. This rearrangement joins TRBV12-3 or TRBV12-4 to TRBJ2-1; D call uncertain. The length of the CDR3 is 17 residues. Trimming stripped 6 bases from V and 6 bases from J, with 24 bases between. The CDR3 spells CASSFSPFIGNSNEQFF. CDR3 DNA sequence: TGTGCCAGCAGCTTTTCCCCCTTTATAGGTAATAGCAATGAGCAGTTCTTC.

This clonotype was seen ten or more times. V and J are TRBV7-2 and TRBJ1-2; a weak D match, TRBD1 (6 bases). Germline CDR1 is SGHTA and CDR2 is FQGNSA. Between the trimmed V and J ends, which lost 3 bases and 6 bases, there was a span of 11 bases. The CDR3 sequence is 13 residues long. The CDR3 loop reads CASSFWGADGYTF. DNA for the CDR3: TGTGCCAGCAGCTTCTGGGGGGCAGATGGCTACACCTTC.

Many counts were recorded for this clonotype. The chain combines TRBV7-9 with TRBJ2-7; D is perhaps TRBD2 (6 bases). Per the germline V gene, CDR1 is SEHNR and CDR2 is FQNEAQ (reference sequence). The CDR3 is 14 residues long. V lost 5 bases to trimming and J lost 1 base, with 12 bases between them. The CDR3 loop is CASSNPGGSYEQYF. The DNA of the CDR3 is TGTGCCAGCAGCAACCCCGGGGGATCCTACGAGCAGTACTTC.

This clonotype was recorded many times. The chain employs TRBV11-2 and TRBJ2-3, with D perhaps TRBD1 (5 bases). This CDR3 comprises 13 residues. Germline lookup yields CDR1 SGHAT and CDR2 FQNNGV. V was trimmed by 2 bases and J by 6 bases, leaving 9 bases between them. CDR3 protein: CASSLRGADTQYF. CDR3 DNA: TGTGCCAGCAGCTTAAGGGGCGCGGATACGCAGTATTTT. The full variable domain, completed using reference TRBV11-2 and TRBJ2-3, is EAGVAQSPRYKIIEKRQSVAFWCNPISGHATLYWYQQILGQGPKLLIQFQNNGVVDDSQLPKDRFSAERLKGVDSTLKIQPAKLEDSAVYLCASSLRGADTQYFGPGTRLTVL.

This clonotype appeared many times. This rearrangement joins TRBV7-6 to TRBJ1-6; D remains ambiguous. The CDR3 runs to 13 residues. Trimming cost V 5 bases and J 9 bases, with 11 bases left between them. Per the germline V gene, CDR1 is SGHVS and CDR2 is FNYEAQ. The CDR3 region is CASSPRLGSPLHF. The CDR3 DNA follows: TGTGCCAGCAGCCCGCGGTTGGGTTCACCCCTCCACTTT.

This clonotype was counted a few times. The chain employs TRBV28 and TRBJ1-5; D unclear. The CDR3 length is 11 residues. V was shortened by 9 bases and J by 6 bases, with 9 bases between the two germline ends. CDR1 is MDHEN and CDR2 is SYDVKM in the germline V gene. CDR3 nucleotides: TGTGCCAGTGCCACCGGTCAGCCCCAGCATTTT. As protein: CASATGQPQHF.

The chain employs TRBV5-1 and TRBJ1-2; maybe TRBD1 (6 bases). The CDR3 is 14 amino acids. Trimming pared 1 base from V and 3 bases from J, leaving 10 bases between. Looked up from germline, CDR1 is SGHRS and CDR2 is YFSETQ. CDR3: CASSLTGRDYGYTF. The DNA for the CDR3 is TGCGCCAGCAGCTTGACAGGGCGGGACTATGGCTACACCTTC.

In its sample, this clonotype was seen many times. The rearrangement uses TRBV5-5 and TRBJ2-7; D remains ambiguous. Trimming left V 0 bases short and J 0 bases short, with 10 bases between. The CDR3 covers 15 residues. Germline values: CDR1 SGHKS, CDR2 YYEKEE (reference sequence). As DNA, the CDR3 is TGTGCCAGCAGCTTGGCCTCGGGCTACTCCTACGAGCAGTACTTC. Residues: CASSLASGYSYEQYF.

The table lists this clonotype with many counts. The V call is TRBV27, the J call TRBJ1-5; D unclear. The length of the CDR3 is 12 residues. Germline CDR1 MNHEY, CDR2 SMNVEV (reference sequence). V lost 6 bases to trimming and J lost 4 bases, with 7 bases between them. The CDR3: CASRGINQPQHF. Here the CDR3 DNA reads TGTGCCAGCAGGGGAATTAATCAGCCCCAGCATTTT.

This clonotype was observed a few times. This chain connects TRBV4-3 to TRBJ2-5; D uncertain. The CDR3 runs 16 residues. From germline, CDR1 is LGHNA and CDR2 YSLEER. V was clipped by 0 bases and J by 3 bases, with 14 bases between them. The DNA for the CDR3 is TGCGCCAGCAGCCAAGAGATGAGTAGAACAAAAGAGACCCAGTACTTC. Encoded protein: CASSQEMSRTKETQYF.

This clonotype was detected ten times or more. This chain connects TRBV18 to TRBJ1-1; D gene ambiguous. CDR3 length: 15 amino acids. Trimming removed 0 bases at V and 4 bases at J, with 12 bases between. Germline-derived CDR1 and CDR2 are KGHSH and LQKENI. The CDR3 sequence is CASSPPNNIRTEAFF. The CDR3 DNA reads TGTGCCAGCTCACCACCAAATAACATTCGCACTGAAGCTTTCTTT. Using reference TRBV18 and TRBJ1-1 for the parts outside the CDR3, the full variable domain is NAGVMQNPRHLVRRRGQEARLRCSPMKGHSHVYWYRQLPEEGLKFMVYLQKENIIDESGMPKERFSAEFPKEGPSILRIQQVVRGDSAAYFCASSPPNNIRTEAFFGQGTRLTVV.